These 13 T cell receptor beta chains came from one sample sequenced in a study of blood T cell repertoires in COVID-19. Assay used: immunoSEQ multiplex PCR; TCRdb lists only in-frame clones, some missing. The table includes more than 45,000 clones, less than 90% detected once. The sequencing sample was made of peripheral blood. The receptor source for this set is a human donor in a cohort sampled during active COVID-19.

The chain combines TRBV12-3 or TRBV12-4 with TRBJ2-1; D is uncertain. CDR3 length: 11 residues. The V end lost 6 bases, the J end lost 7 bases, and 7 bases lay between the germline ends. The CDR3 region is CASSSLNEQFF. Written as DNA, the CDR3 is TGTGCCAGCAGCTCTCTTAATGAGCAGTTCTTC.

This clone was seen a single time. This sequence joins TRBV29-1 and TRBJ1-5, with TRBD1 matching 7 bases. CDR3 size: 14 residues. The trim removed 4 bases at V and 1 base at J, leaving 4 bases unmatched. Germline-derived CDR1 and CDR2 are SQVTM and ANQGSEA. In DNA, the CDR3 is TGCAGCGTTGTTGTGACAGGGAGCAATCAGCCCCAGCATTTT. The encoded protein is CSVVVTGSNQPQHF.

The V call is TRBV9, the J call TRBJ1-5; perhaps TRBD1 as D (5 bases). The CDR3 runs to 13 residues. V was clipped by 0 bases and J by 6 bases, with 7 bases between them. Germline V gene sequence: CDR1 SGDLS, CDR2 YYNGEE. Here the CDR3 reads CASSVAGGQPQHF. Written as DNA, the CDR3 is TGTGCCAGCAGCGTAGCGGGGGGTCAGCCCCAGCATTTT.

The chain uses TRBV30 and TRBJ1-2, with TRBD1 matching over 7 bases. Germline CDR1 is GTSNPN and CDR2 is SVGIG (reference sequence). The CDR3 consists of 11 residues. Trimming took 4 bases from V and 7 from J; bases not matched to a gene: 3. CDR3 loop: CAWKTGIGYTF. In DNA, the CDR3 is TGTGCCTGGAAGACAGGGATTGGCTACACCTTC.

Only one count was recorded for this clone. The chain combines TRBV19 with TRBJ1-4, with D tentatively TRBD1 (5 bases). CDR1 LNHDA and CDR2 SQIVND come from the germline V gene (reference sequence). V gave up 3 bases and J gave up 8 bases, with 13 bases separating them. The CDR3 covers 14 residues. DNA for the CDR3: TGTGCCAGTAGTATCAGGGCCGAGAGGGAAAAACTGTTTTTT. Amino acids: CASSIRAEREKLFF.

The J gene is TRBJ1-1, the V gene TRBV30; D is unclear. Germline CDR1 and CDR2: GTSNPN and SVGIG (reference sequence). The CDR3 is made up of 15 amino acids. Deletions cut 4 bases from V and 0 bases from J, with 15 bases between. The CDR3 sequence is CAWNGRLTLNTEAFF. The CDR3 region has the DNA TGTGCCTGGAACGGGAGGTTGACACTGAACACTGAAGCTTTCTTT.

The chain carries TRBV7-2 and TRBJ2-7; the match to TRBD2 covers 9 bases. CDR3 length: 16 amino acids. V lost 5 bases, J lost 2 bases, and 10 bases stayed unmatched. The germline gives CDR1 SGHTA, CDR2 FQGNSA. The CDR3 DNA is TGTGCCAGCAGCCAAGGAGCAGCGGGGGGTCCCTACGAGCAGTACTTC. Translation: CASSQGAAGGPYEQYF.

This chain connects TRBV19 to TRBJ2-3, with 8 bases lining up with TRBD1. The CDR3 is made up of 15 amino acids. Trimming removed 6 bases from V and 1 base from J; junction bases left unmatched: 6. CDR1 is LNHDA and CDR2 is SQIVND in the germline V gene (reference sequence). CDR3 nucleotides: TGTGCCAGTAGGATTCCAGGGGGCGGCACAGATACGCAGTATTTT. It is translated as CASRIPGGGTDTQYF.

This rearrangement joins TRBV19 to TRBJ2-3, with D possibly matching TRBD2 (6 bases). Between the trimmed V and J ends, which lost 5 bases and 6 bases, there was a span of 15 bases. The CDR3 is made up of 14 amino acids. The germline V gene encodes CDR1 LNHDA and CDR2 SQIVND (reference sequence). CDR3 in DNA: TGTGCCAGTAGTCCAGGGACTCTCTCCGATACGCAGTATTTT. Translated, it gives CASSPGTLSDTQYF.

V and J are TRBV24-1 and TRBJ1-2, with D possibly TRBD1 on 5 matching bases. The germline V gene encodes CDR1 KGHDR and CDR2 SFDVKD. The CDR3 extends over 13 amino acids. Deletions cut 7 bases from V and 7 bases from J, with 15 bases between. The CDR3 sequence is CATRSGRVGGYTF. The DNA for the CDR3 is TGTGCCACCAGGTCCGGCAGGGTGGGTGGCTACACCTTC.

This clone has just one count. The rearrangement links TRBV7-9 to TRBJ1-2, with TRBD1 matching over 7 bases. This CDR3 contains 15 residues. J gave up 2 bases and V 4 bases, and 7 bases lay outside the gene matches. Germline CDR1 is SEHNR and CDR2 is FQNEAQ (reference sequence). CDR3 sequence: CASSSAAGGNYGYTF. In DNA form, the CDR3 reads TGTGCCAGCAGCTCCGCCGCAGGGGGGAACTATGGCTACACCTTC. Complete variable domain (other parts from reference TRBV7-9 and TRBJ1-2): DTGVSQNPRHKITKRGQNVTFRCDPISEHNRLYWYRQTLGQGPEFLTYFQNEAQLEKSRLLSDRFSAERPKGSFSTLEIQRTEQGDSAMYLCASSSAAGGNYGYTFGSGTRLTVV.

Concerning this clone: This CDR3 fails to terminate in the conserved phenylalanine or tryptophan, so it likely reflects a read error. The DNA is omitted, as the CDR3 cannot be located on it reliably, and the CDR3 follows TCRdb's listing. This chain links TRBV9 with TRBJ1-2. The CDR3 length equals 14 residues, ends included. The germline V gene encodes CDR1 SGDLS and CDR2 YYNGEE. Here the CDR3 reads CASSVGKGVVWLHL.

The chain combines TRBV7-2 with TRBJ2-1; 8 bases map to TRBD1. The ends lost 3 bases at V and 2 bases at J; junction bases unmatched: 9. CDR1 and CDR2 from the germline V gene are SGHTA and FQGNSA. The length of the CDR3 is 17 residues. The CDR3 region is CASSFQGAGVTYNEQFF. The DNA for the CDR3 is TGTGCCAGCAGCTTCCAGGGGGCCGGGGTGACCTACAATGAGCAGTTCTTC.